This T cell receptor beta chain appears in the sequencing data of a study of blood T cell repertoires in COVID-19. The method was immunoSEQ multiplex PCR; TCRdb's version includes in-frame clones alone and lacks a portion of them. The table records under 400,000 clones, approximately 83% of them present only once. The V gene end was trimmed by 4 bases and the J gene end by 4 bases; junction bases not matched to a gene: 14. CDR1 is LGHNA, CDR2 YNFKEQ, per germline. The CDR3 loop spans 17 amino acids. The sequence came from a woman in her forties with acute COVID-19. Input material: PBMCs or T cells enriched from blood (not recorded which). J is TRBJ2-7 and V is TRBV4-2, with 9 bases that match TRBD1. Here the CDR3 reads CASSPLVPGQGWYEQYF. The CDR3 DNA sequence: TGTGCCAGCAGCCCGCTAGTGCCGGGACAGGGTTGGTACGAGCAGTACTTC.